These 3 T cell receptor beta chains share one sample of origin, sequenced in a study of T cell responses to AZD1222 COVID-19 vaccine. Generated by immunoSEQ multiplex PCR, the TCRdb table keeps only in-frame clones and is missing some. The sample holds more than 120,000 clones, about nine tenths seen once. The specimen was peripheral blood, collected 28 days after the second AZD1222 dose. The receptor source for this set is an adult who received the AZD1222 COVID-19 vaccine.

The V gene is TRBV6-5, the J gene TRBJ1-5; D gene ambiguous. The CDR3 consists of 13 residues. Germline lookup yields CDR1 MNHEY and CDR2 SVGAGI. V dropped 6 bases and J dropped 4 bases, with 10 bases sitting between them. CDR3 loop: CASSFERNQPQHF. The CDR3 bases are TGTGCCAGCAGCTTCGAGCGAAATCAGCCCCAGCATTTT.

The V call is TRBV25-1, the J call TRBJ2-1, with TRBD1 identical over 7 bases. Trimming removed 3 bases from V and 5 bases from J; junction bases left unmatched: 7. The CDR3 length is 15 residues. CDR1 and CDR2 from the germline V gene are MGHDK and SYGVNS. The CDR3 is CASSDGRQGDNEQFF. In DNA form, the CDR3 reads TGTGCCAGCAGTGATGGAAGACAGGGCGACAATGAGCAGTTCTTC.

The rearrangement joins TRBV11-2 to TRBJ2-5; 11 nucleotides line up with TRBD1. V was pared by 4 bases and J by 4 bases, with 5 bases of the junction left unmatched. The CDR3 has 15 amino acids. Germline V gene data show CDR1 as SGHAT and CDR2 as FQNNGV. The CDR3 sequence: CASSSGQGARETQYF. For the CDR3, the DNA is TGTGCCAGCAGCTCAGGACAGGGGGCTCGAGAGACCCAGTACTTC.